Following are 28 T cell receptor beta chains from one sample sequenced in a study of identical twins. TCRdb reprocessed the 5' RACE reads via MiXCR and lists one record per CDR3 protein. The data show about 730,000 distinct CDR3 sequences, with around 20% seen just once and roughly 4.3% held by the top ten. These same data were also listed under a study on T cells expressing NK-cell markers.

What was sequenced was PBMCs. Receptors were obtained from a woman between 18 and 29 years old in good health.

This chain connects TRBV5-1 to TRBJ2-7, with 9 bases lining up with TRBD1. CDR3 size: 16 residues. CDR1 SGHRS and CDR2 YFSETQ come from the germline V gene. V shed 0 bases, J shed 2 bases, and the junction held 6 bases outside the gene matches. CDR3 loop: CASSLGSGQGTYEQYF. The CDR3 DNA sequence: TGCGCCAGCAGCTTGGGGTCAGGACAGGGGACCTACGAGCAGTACTTC.

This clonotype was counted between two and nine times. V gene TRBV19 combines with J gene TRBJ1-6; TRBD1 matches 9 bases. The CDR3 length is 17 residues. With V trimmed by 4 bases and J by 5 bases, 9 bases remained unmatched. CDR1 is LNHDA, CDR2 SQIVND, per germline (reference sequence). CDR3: CASSKASDRGNNSPLHF. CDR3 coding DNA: TGTGCCAGTAGTAAAGCCTCCGACAGGGGGAATAATTCACCCCTCCACTTT.

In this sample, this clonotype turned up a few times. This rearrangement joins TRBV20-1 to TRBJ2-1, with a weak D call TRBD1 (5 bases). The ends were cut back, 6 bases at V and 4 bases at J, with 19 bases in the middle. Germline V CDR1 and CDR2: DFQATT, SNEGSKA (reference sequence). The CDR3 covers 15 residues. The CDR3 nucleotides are TGCAGTGCGGCCACCCAGGGTTCTGGGTACAATGAGCAGTTCTTC. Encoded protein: CSAATQGSGYNEQFF.

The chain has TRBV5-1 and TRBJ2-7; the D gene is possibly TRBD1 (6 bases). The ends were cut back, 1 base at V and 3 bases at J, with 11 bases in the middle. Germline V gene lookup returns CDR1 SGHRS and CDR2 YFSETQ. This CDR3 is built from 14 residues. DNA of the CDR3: TGCGCCAGCAGCTTGTTGGACAGCCTCTACGAGCAGTACTTC. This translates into CASSLLDSLYEQYF.

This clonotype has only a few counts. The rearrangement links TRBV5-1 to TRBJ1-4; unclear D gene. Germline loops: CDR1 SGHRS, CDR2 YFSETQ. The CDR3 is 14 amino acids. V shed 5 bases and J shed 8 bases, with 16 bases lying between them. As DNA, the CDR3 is TGCGCCAGCAGGGAGGGTCGGGCCGGCGAAAAACTGTTTTTT. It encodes CASREGRAGEKLFF.

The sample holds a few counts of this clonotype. CDR3: CSPTAMNTEAFF. CDR3 DNA sequence: TGCAGCCCAACAGCCATGAACACTGAAGCTTTCTTT. The genes are TRBV29-1 and TRBJ1-1; D not resolved. Germline V lookup: CDR1 SQVTM, CDR2 ANQGSEA. Trimming shortened V by 8 bases and J by 0 bases, and 10 bases separated the two germline ends. CDR3 length equals 12 residues.

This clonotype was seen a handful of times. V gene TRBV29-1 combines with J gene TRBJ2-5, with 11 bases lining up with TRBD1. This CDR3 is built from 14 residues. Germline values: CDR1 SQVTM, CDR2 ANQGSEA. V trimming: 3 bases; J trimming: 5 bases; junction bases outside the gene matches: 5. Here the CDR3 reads CSVDRTGGLETQYF. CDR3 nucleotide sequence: TGCAGCGTTGACAGGACAGGGGGCCTCGAGACCCAGTACTTC. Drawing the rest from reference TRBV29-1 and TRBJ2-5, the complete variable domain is SAVISQKPSRDICQRGTSLTIQCQVDSQVTMMFWYRQQPGQSLTLIATANQGSEATYESGFVIDKFPISRPNLTFSTLTVSNMSPEDSSIYLCSVDRTGGLETQYFGPGTRLLVL.

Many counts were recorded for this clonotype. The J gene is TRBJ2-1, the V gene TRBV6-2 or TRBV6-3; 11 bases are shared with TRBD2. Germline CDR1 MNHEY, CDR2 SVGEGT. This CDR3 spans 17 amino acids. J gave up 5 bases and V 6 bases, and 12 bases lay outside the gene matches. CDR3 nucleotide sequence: TGTGCCAGCAGCCCTACTATCGGGACTAGCGGCGACAATGAGCAGTTCTTC. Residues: CASSPTIGTSGDNEQFF.

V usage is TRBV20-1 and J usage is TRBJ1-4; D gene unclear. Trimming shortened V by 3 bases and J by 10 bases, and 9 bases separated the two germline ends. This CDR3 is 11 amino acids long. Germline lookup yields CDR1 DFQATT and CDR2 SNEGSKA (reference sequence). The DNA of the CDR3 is TGCAGTGCTAGCAGAGTGGGAAAACTGTTTTTT. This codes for CSASRVGKLFF.

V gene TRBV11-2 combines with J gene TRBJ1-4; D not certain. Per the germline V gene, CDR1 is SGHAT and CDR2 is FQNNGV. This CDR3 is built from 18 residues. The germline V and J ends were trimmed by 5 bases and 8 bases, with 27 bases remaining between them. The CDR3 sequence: CASSQPGPPSLHREKLFF. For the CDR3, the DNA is TGTGCCAGCAGCCAACCGGGCCCGCCATCTCTACACCGAGAAAAACTGTTTTTT. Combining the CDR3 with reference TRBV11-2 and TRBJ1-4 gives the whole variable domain EAGVAQSPRYKIIEKRQSVAFWCNPISGHATLYWYQQILGQGPKLLIQFQNNGVVDDSQLPKDRFSAERLKGVDSTLKIQPAKLEDSAVYLCASSQPGPPSLHREKLFFGSGTQLSVL.

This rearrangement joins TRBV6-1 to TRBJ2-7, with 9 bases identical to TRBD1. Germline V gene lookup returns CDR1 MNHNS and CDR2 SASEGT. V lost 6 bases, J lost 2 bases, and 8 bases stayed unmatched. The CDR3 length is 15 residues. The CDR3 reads CASRFRTGATYEQYF. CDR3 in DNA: TGTGCCAGCAGATTCAGGACAGGGGCGACCTACGAGCAGTACTTC.

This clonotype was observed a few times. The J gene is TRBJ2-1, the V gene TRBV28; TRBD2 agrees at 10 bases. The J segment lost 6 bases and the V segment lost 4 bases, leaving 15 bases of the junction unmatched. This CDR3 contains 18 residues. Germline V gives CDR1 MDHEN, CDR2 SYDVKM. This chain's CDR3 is CASSSRTNLAGEVNEQFF. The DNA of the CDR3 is TGTGCCAGCAGTTCTCGGACTAACCTAGCGGGAGAAGTCAATGAGCAGTTCTTC.

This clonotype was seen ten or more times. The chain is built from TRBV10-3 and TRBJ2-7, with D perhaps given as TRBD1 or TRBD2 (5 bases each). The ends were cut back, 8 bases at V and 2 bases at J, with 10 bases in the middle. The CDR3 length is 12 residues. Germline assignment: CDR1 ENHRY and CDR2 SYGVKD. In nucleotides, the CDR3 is TGTGCCATCGGGACCTTCGCCTACGAGCAGTACTTC. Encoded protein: CAIGTFAYEQYF.

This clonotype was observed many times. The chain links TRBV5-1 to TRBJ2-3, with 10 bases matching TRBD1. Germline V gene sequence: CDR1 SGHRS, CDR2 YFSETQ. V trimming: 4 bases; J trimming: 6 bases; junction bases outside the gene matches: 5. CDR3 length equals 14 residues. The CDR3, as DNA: TGCGCCAGCAGCCGGGACAGGGGCCTGGATACGCAGTATTTT. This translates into CASSRDRGLDTQYF.

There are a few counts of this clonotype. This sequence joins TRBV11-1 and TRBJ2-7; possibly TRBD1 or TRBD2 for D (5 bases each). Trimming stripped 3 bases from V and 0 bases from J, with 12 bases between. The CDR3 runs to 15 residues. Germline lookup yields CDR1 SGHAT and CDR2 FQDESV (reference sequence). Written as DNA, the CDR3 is TGTGCCAGCAGCTTGAGCGGACATAGCTCCTACGAGCAGTACTTC. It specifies CASSLSGHSSYEQYF. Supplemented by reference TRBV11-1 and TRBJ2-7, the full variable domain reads EAEVAQSPRYKITEKSQAVAFWCDPISGHATLYWYRQILGQGPELLVQFQDESVVDDSQLPKDRFSAERLKGVDSTLKIQPAELGDSAMYLCASSLSGHSSYEQYFGPGTRLTVT.

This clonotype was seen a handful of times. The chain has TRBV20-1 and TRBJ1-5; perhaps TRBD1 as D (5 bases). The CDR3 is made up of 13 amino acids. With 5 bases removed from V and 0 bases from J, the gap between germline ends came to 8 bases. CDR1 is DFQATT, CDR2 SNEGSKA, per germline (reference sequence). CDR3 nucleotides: TGCAGTGCTCCCAGGGATAGCAATCAGCCCCAGCATTTT. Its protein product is CSAPRDSNQPQHF.

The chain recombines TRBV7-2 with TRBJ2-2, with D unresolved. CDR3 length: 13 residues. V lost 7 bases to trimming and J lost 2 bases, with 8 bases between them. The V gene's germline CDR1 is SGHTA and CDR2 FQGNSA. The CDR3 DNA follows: TGTGCCAGCACCTCCCAAAACACCGGGGAGCTGTTTTTT. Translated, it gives CASTSQNTGELFF.

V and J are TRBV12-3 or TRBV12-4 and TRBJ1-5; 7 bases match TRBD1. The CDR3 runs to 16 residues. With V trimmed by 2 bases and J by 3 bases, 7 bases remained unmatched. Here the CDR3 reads CASSLRGTGVNQPQHF. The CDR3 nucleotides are TGTGCCAGCAGTTTAAGAGGAACAGGGGTCAATCAGCCCCAGCATTTT.

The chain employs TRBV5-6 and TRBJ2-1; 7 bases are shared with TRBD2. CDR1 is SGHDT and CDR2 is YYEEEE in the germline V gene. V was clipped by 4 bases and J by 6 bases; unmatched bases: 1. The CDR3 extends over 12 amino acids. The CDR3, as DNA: TGTGCCAGCAGCGCGGGGGTCAATGAGCAGTTCTTC. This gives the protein CASSAGVNEQFF.

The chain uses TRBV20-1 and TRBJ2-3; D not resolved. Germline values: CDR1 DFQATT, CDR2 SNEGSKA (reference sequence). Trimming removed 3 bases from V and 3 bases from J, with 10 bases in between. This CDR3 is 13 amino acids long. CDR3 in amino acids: CSARDPKTDTQYF. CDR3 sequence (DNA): TGCAGTGCTAGGGACCCTAAAACAGATACGCAGTATTTT.

The DNA for the CDR3 is TGTGCCAGCAGCCAGGAGCCCACAGATACGCAGTATTTT. This codes for CASSQEPTDTQYF. The V gene is TRBV7-6, the J gene TRBJ2-3; no reliable D call. Germline V gene sequence: CDR1 SGHVS, CDR2 FNYEAQ. Trimming removed 5 bases at V and 2 bases at J, with 8 bases between. The CDR3 contains 13 residues. Drawing the rest from reference TRBV7-6 and TRBJ2-3, the complete variable domain is GAGVSQSPRYKVTKRGQDVALRCDPISGHVSLYWYRQALGQGPEFLTYFNYEAQQDKSGLPNDRFSAERPEGSISTLTIQRTEQRDSAMYRCASSQEPTDTQYFGPGTRLTVL.

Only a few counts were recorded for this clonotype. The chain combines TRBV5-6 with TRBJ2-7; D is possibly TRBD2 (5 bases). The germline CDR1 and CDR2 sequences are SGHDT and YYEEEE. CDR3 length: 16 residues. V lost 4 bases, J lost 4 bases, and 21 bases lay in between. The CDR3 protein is CASSRKRAVLAYEQYF. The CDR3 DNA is TGTGCCAGCAGCCGCAAAAGAGCGGTGCTAGCTTACGAGCAGTACTTC.

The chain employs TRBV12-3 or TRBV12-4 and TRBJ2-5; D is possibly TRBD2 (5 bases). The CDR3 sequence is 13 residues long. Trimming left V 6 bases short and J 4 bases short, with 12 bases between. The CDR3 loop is CASRLFLAETQYF. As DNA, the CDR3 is TGTGCCAGCAGGTTATTCCTAGCAGAGACCCAGTACTTC.

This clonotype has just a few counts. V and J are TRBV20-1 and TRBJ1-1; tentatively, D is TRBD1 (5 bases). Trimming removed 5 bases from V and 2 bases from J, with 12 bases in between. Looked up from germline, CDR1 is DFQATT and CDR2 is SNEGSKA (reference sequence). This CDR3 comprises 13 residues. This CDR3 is CSAEGVSNTEAFF. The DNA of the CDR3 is TGCAGTGCTGAAGGGGTTTCCAACACTGAAGCTTTCTTT.

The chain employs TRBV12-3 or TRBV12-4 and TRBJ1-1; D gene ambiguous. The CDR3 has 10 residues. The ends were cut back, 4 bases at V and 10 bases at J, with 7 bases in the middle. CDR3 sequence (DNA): TGTGCCAGCAGTTCAACCCGAGCTTTCTTT. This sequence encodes CASSSTRAFF.

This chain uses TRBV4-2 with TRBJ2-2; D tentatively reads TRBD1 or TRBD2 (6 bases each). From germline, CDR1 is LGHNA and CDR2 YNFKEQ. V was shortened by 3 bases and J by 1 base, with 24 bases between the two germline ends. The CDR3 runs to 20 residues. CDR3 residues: CASSHTGGLSPHMNTGELFF. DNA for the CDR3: TGTGCCAGCAGCCACACCGGGGGCCTGTCCCCCCATATGAACACCGGGGAGCTGTTTTTT.

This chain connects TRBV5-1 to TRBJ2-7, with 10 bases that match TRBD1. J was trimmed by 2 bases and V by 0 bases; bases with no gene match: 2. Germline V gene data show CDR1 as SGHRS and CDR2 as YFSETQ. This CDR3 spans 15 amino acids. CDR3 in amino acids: CASSLGDRGPYEQYF. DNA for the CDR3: TGCGCCAGCAGCTTGGGGGACAGGGGACCCTACGAGCAGTACTTC.

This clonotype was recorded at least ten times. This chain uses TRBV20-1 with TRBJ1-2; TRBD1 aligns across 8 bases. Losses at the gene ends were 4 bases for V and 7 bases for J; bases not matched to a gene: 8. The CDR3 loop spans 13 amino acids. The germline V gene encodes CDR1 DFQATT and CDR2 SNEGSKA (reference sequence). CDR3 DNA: TGCAGTGCTAAGGGCAGGGGGCACGGTGGCTACACCTTC. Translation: CSAKGRGHGGYTF.